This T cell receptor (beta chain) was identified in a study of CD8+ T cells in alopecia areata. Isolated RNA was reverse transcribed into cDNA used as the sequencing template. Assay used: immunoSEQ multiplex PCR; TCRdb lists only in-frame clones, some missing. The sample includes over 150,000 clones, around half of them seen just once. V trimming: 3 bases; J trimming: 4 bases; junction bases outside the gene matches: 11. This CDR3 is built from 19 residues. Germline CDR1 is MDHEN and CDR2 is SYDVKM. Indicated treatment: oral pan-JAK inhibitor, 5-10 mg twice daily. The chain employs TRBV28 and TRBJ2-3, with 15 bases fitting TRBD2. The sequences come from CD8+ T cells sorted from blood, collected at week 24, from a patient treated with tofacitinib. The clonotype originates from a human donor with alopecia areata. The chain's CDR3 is CASSLIRTSGGAQPDTQYF. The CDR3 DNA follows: TGTGCCAGCAGTTTGATTCGGACTAGCGGGGGGGCCCAGCCAGATACGCAGTATTTT.